Listed here is a single T cell receptor (beta chain). There is no known antigen for this receptor. Base qualities are not at hand, and no much larger clone is one base apart. This sample was included in a study of OX40 agonist ivuxolimab in advanced cancers. Broadly, across the study: Ivuxolimab, which targeted the costimulatory receptor OX40 (CD134), was an agonistic, fully human IgG2 monoclonal antibody. Intravenous ivuxolimab was administered to patients every 2 weeks at six dose levels: 0.01, 0.1, 0.3, 1.5, 3 and 10 mg/kg. Of the roughly 52 dose-escalation patients, hepatocellular carcinoma was present in 19, melanoma in around 15, renal cell carcinoma in 9 and head and neck cancer in 9. The dose-escalation cohort was approximately 83% male with a mean age of approximately 60 years, ranging from about 20 to 85. Patients were allowed to have had prior anti-PD-1, anti-PD-L1 or anti-CTLA-4 therapy, and 30% to 40% of the dose-escalation patients had previously received checkpoint inhibitors. Partial responses occurred in three dose-escalation patients: two with cutaneous melanoma and one with hepatocellular carcinoma. The purpose of peripheral TCRbeta sequencing was to test whether ivuxolimab changed TCR sequence diversity and led to clonal T-cell expansion. The monotherapy dose-escalation portion (N of about 49 patients) of the phase I ivuxolimab trial is reported in the paper. Points the paper makes about the study in general: Antigen specificity was not determined for the clonally expanded peripheral T cells. Clonal expansion of both CD4+ and CD8+ blood T cells was observed from baseline to week 6 at doses 0.1 to 3.0 mg/kg. After ivuxolimab, CD8+ T cells had more expanded clones than CD4+ T cells on average. Low levels of normalized T-cell clonal expansion were also seen in some patients who did not respond. In the 0.1-3.0 mg/kg groups, partial responders had among the lowest normalized peripheral clonal expansion, particularly in CD8+ T cells.

To sequence the TCRbeta CDR3 region, genomic DNA was isolated from the sorted cells. The immunoSEQ Assay was used to sequence the TCRbeta CDR3 regions. This immuneACCESS table, as held by TCRdb, lists in-frame sequences with V and J called but not all clones. Of the missing ones, under half trace to an unresolved V gene in checked studies; the others have no known cause. Recorded for this sample are tens of thousands of clones; 85% of them occurred a single time. Of the sample, about 4.7% is held by the ten largest clones. The trial excluded patients who had a history of autoimmune disease or who were on systemic immunosuppression. Peripheral blood for TCR sequencing was drawn from every dose cohort at baseline, at cycle 4 day 1 and at cycle 7 day 1. The samples were drawn from a first-in-human, open-label, multicenter phase I dose-escalation trial of ivuxolimab. Adults with locally advanced or metastatic melanoma, renal cell, hepatocellular, or head and neck squamous cell carcinoma were enrolled in the trial. CD4+ and CD8+ T cells were sorted separately from peripheral blood before TCR sequencing.

The germline V gene supplies CDR1 MDHEN and CDR2 SYDVKM. The CDR3 covers 17 residues, taking in both the cysteine and the phenylalanine. The read is trimmed to its CDR3 DNA, 51 bases read in frame from base 1. At the junction V is shortened by 7 bases and J by 2 bases; bases outside the gene matches: 14. The sequence was collected from an adult with an advanced solid tumor such as melanoma, head and neck, liver or kidney cancer. In this chain, TRBV28 is recombined with TRBJ2-1; 7 junctional bases match TRBD2. The specimen comprised CD4+ or CD8+ T cells sorted from blood, sampled in a trial of the OX40 agonist ivuxolimab. Here the CDR3 is given as CASNPGGLAGTYNEQFF. The bases are TGTGCCAGCAATCCCGGTGGGTTAGCGGGTACCTACAATGAGCAGTTCTTC.